The table lists the clone carrying this T cell receptor beta chain with a count of one. One Seattle source followed patients from active infection through their disease course. Trimming shortened V by 1 base and J by 4 bases, and 11 bases separated the two germline ends. CDR1 MNHNS and CDR2 SASEGT come from the germline V gene. The CDR3 extends over 15 amino acids. Libraries were prepared by immunoSEQ multiplex PCR; TCRdb keeps only in-frame clonotypes and omits some of them. The data hold nearly 70,000 clones, with 91% observed a single time. This sample was taken from a study of blood T cell repertoires in COVID-19.

This receptor was obtained from a man aged 35 to 55 with COVID-19, enrolled during active disease. The sample comprised peripheral blood. The genes are TRBV6-1 and TRBJ1-5, with D hard to call. As DNA, the CDR3 is TGTGCCAGCAGTGAAGGAACTCGGGAGAATCAGCCCCAGCATTTT. It yields the protein CASSEGTRENQPQHF.